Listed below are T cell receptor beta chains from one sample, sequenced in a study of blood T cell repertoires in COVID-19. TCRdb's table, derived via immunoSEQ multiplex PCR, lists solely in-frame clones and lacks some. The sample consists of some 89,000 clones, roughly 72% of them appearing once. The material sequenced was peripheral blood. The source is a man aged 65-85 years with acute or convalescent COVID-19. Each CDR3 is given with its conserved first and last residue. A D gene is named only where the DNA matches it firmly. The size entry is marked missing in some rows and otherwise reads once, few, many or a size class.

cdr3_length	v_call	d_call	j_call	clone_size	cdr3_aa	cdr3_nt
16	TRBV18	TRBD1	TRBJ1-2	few	CASSPGTAEGHYGYTF	TGTGCCAGCTCACCCGGGACAGCGGAGGGCCACTATGGCTACACCTTC
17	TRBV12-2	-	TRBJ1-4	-	CASRLAPWRGSNEKLFF	TGTGCAAGTCGCTTAGCGCCTTGGAGGGGATCTAATGAAAAACTGTTTTTT
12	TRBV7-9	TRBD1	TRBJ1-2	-	CASSFTTGGYTF	TGTGCCAGCAGCTTTACGACAGGGGGCTACACCTTC
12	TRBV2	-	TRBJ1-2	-	CASSVSGNGYTF	TGTGCCAGCAGTGTTTCCGGGAATGGCTACACCTTC
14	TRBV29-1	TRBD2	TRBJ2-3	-	CSVRLAGGTDTQYF	TGCAGCGTTAGGCTAGCGGGGGGTACAGATACGCAGTATTTT
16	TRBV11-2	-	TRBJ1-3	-	CASSLKTTPSGNTIYF	TGTGCCAGCAGCTTAAAGACAACTCCCTCTGGAAACACCATATATTTT
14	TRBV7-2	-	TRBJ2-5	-	CASSTRGAQETQYF	TGTGCCAGCAGCACTCGGGGGGCCCAAGAGACCCAGTACTTC
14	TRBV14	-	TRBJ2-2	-	CASRLTAYTGELFF	TGTGCCAGCCGGCTAACAGCATACACCGGGGAGCTGTTTTTT
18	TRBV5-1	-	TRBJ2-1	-	CASSLHQYREGTYNEQFF	TGCGCCAGCAGCTTACACCAGTACAGGGAGGGGACTTACAATGAGCAGTTCTTC
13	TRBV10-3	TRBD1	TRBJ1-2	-	CAITSGDRGGYTF	TGTGCCATCACCTCTGGGGACAGAGGAGGCTACACCTTC
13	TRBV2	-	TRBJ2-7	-	CASSVRDLLEQYF	TGTGCCAGCAGTGTGCGGGACCTCCTCGAGCAGTACTTC
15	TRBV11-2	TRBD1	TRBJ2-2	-	CASSPTGGNTGELFF	TGTGCCAGCAGCCCAACAGGGGGCAACACCGGGGAGCTGTTTTTT
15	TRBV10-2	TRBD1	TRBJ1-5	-	CASSERQGFNQPQHF	TGCGCCAGCAGTGAAAGACAGGGGTTCAATCAGCCCCAGCATTTT
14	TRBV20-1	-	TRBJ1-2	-	CSASGEASSYGYTF	TGCAGTGCTAGTGGCGAGGCCTCCAGCTATGGCTACACCTTC
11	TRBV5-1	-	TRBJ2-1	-	CASSLANEQFF	TGCGCCAGCAGCTTGGCGAATGAGCAGTTCTTC
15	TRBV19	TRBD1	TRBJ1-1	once	CASSMSRGRYTEAFF	TGTGCCAGTAGTATGTCCAGGGGGCGATACACTGAAGCTTTCTTT
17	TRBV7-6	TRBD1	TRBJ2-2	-	CASSSRDRDPGTGELFF	TGTGCCAGCAGTTCTCGGGACAGGGACCCTGGGACCGGGGAGCTGTTTTTT
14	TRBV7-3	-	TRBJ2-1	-	CASSLSGTYNEQFF	TGTGCCAGCAGCTTAAGCGGGACTTACAATGAGCAGTTCTTC
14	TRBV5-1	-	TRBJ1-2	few	CASSLGRGFYGYTF	TGCGCCAGCAGCTTGGGACGGGGGTTCTATGGCTACACCTTC
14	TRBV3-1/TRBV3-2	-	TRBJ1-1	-	CASSQAGGRTEAFF	TGTGCCAGCAGCCAAGCCGGGGGACGCACTGAAGCTTTCTTT
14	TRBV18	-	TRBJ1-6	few	CASSPGRTPSPLHF	TGTGCCAGCTCCCCTGGAAGGACACCTTCACCCCTCCACTTT
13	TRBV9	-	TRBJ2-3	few	CASSVGHTDTQYF	TGTGCCAGCAGCGTTGGACATACAGATACGCAGTATTTT
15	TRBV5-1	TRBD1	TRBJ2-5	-	CASSFTEGQGKTQYF	TGCGCCAGCAGCTTTACTGAGGGACAGGGAAAGACCCAGTACTTC
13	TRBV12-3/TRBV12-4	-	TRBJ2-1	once	CASSLYRDNEQFF	TGTGCCAGCAGTTTGTACAGGGACAATGAGCAGTTCTTC
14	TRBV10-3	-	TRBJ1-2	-	CAISTVTFGYGYTF	TGTGCCATCAGTACGGTCACCTTTGGCTATGGCTACACCTTC
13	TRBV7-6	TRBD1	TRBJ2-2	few	CASSPDRAGELFF	TGTGCCAGCAGCCCCGACAGGGCCGGGGAGCTGTTTTTT
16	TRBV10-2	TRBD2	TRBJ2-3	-	CASSEGTSGAPDTQYF	TGCGCCAGCAGTGAGGGGACTAGCGGGGCCCCGGATACGCAGTATTTT
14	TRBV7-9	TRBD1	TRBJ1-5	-	CASSSGQAGQPQHF	TGTGCCAGCAGCTCCGGACAGGCAGGGCAGCCCCAGCATTTT
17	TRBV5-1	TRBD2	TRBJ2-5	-	CASSLGSGTTAQETQYF	TGCGCCAGCAGCTTGGGATCCGGGACTACCGCACAAGAGACCCAGTACTTC
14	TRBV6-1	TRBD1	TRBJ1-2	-	CASSELTGDYGYTF	TGTGCCAGCAGTGAATTGACAGGGGACTATGGCTACACCTTC
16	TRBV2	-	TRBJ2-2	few	CASRVKQVPNTGELFF	TGTGCCAGCAGAGTAAAACAGGTTCCGAACACCGGGGAGCTGTTTTTT
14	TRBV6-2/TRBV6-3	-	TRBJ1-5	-	CASSYSTRGQPQHF	TGTGCCAGCAGTTACTCGACTAGGGGACAGCCCCAGCATTTT
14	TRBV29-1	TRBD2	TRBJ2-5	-	CSVSTGTSLETQYF	TGCAGCGTGAGTACCGGGACTAGCTTGGAGACCCAGTACTTC
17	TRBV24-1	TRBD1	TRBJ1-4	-	CATSAGTGLSYNEKLFF	TGTGCCACCAGTGCCGGGACAGGGCTCTCCTATAATGAAAAACTGTTTTTT
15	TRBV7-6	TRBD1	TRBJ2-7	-	CASSSGQGLSYEQYF	TGTGCCAGCAGCTCGGGACAGGGTCTCTCCTACGAGCAGTACTTC
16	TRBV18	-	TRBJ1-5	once	CASSPPGNSGNQPQHF	TGTGCCAGCTCACCACCCGGGAACAGCGGCAATCAGCCCCAGCATTTT
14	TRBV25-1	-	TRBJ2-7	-	CASSSHGLSYEQYF	TGTGCCAGCAGTTCCCACGGGTTATCCTACGAGCAGTACTTC
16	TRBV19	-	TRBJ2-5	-	CASSIGYRVGVETQYF	TGTGCCAGTAGTATAGGATACAGGGTCGGCGTGGAGACCCAGTACTTC
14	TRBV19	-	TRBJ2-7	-	CASSPRTESYEQYF	TGTGCCAGTAGTCCGAGGACAGAGTCTTACGAGCAGTACTTC
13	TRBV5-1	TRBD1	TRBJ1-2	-	CASSADRGIGYTF	TGCGCCAGCAGCGCGGACAGGGGGATTGGCTACACCTTC
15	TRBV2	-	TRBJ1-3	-	CASSNDRTSGNTIYF	TGTGCCAGCAGTAATGACAGGACTTCTGGAAACACCATATATTTT
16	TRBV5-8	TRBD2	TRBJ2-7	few	CASSLAGYSGRAEQYF	TGTGCCAGCAGCTTGGCGGGGTACAGCGGGAGGGCCGAGCAGTACTTC
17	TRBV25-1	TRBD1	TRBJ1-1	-	CASSESGTGSWNTEAFF	TGTGCCAGCAGTGAATCGGGGACAGGGTCATGGAACACTGAAGCTTTCTTT
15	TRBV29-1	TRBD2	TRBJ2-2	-	CSVEWLAGPTGELFF	TGCAGCGTTGAATGGCTAGCGGGACCCACCGGGGAGCTGTTTTTT
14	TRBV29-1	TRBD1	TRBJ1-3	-	CSVDSTGTGNTIYF	TGCAGCGTTGACTCGACAGGGACTGGAAACACCATATATTTT
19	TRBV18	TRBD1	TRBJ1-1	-	CASSPGSFGTGGTNTEAFF	TGTGCCAGCTCACCTGGTTCGTTCGGGACAGGGGGGACGAACACTGAAGCTTTCTTT
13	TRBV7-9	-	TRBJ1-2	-	CASSLDGNYGYTF	TGTGCCAGCAGCTTAGACGGTAACTATGGCTACACCTTC
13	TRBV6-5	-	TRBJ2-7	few	CASAGTFSYEQYF	TGTGCCAGCGCCGGGACATTTTCCTACGAGCAGTACTTC
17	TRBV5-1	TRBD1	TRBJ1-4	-	CASSPTTGGMANEKLFF	TGCGCCAGCAGCCCCACGACAGGGGGCATGGCTAATGAAAAACTGTTTTTT
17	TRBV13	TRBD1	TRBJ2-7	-	CASSSRYGTGSPHEQYF	TGTGCCAGCAGCTCCCGGTACGGGACAGGGAGTCCCCACGAGCAGTACTTC
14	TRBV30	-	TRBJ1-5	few	CAWSVGAGRQPQHF	TGTGCCTGGAGTGTAGGGGCAGGGAGGCAGCCCCAGCATTTT
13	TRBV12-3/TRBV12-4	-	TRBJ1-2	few	CASSPGAVYGYTF	TGTGCCAGCAGTCCAGGGGCGGTCTATGGCTACACCTTC
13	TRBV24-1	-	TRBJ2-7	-	CATSDQTGREQYF	TGTGCCACCAGTGACCAGACTGGGAGGGAGCAGTACTTC
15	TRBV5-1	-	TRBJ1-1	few	CASSLGGQGNTEAFF	TGCGCCAGCAGCTTGGGGGGTCAGGGGAACACTGAAGCTTTCTTT